Listed here are 13 T cell receptor beta chains from one sample, sequenced in a study of spatial heterogeneity in lung cancer. Specified time point: blood at routine non-recurrence follow-up after resection. TCRdb passed the 5' RACE reads through MiXCR, listing each CDR3 protein once. The data show 72,000 or so distinct CDR3 sequences, 8% to 9% seen once. Sequencing was performed on PBMCs, taken at follow-up. All receptors come from a female donor with early-stage non-small cell lung cancer.

This clonotype was observed at least ten times. The V call is TRBV7-3, the J call TRBJ2-1; 11 bases line up with TRBD2. The trim removed 4 bases at V and 6 bases at J, leaving 8 bases unmatched. The CDR3 is made up of 16 amino acids. Germline assignment: CDR1 SGHTA and CDR2 FQGTGA. The CDR3 sequence is CASSSLAGGPLNEQFF. Written as DNA, the CDR3 is TGTGCCAGCAGCTCGTTAGCGGGAGGGCCTCTCAATGAGCAGTTCTTC.

The sample holds many counts of this clonotype. This chain links TRBV7-3 with TRBJ2-1, with D possibly TRBD2 on 6 matching bases. CDR1 SGHTA and CDR2 FQGTGA come from the germline V gene. Trimming cost V 6 bases and J 0 bases, with 15 bases left between them. The CDR3 is 16 amino acids. CDR3 DNA sequence: TGTGCCAGCAGTCCCACCGGGACTGGCTCCTACAATGAGCAGTTCTTC. It codes for CASSPTGTGSYNEQFF.

CDR3 in amino acids: CASSEVGREGETQYF. Written as DNA, the CDR3 is TGTGCCAGCAGTGAAGTAGGGCGGGAGGGGGAGACCCAGTACTTC. V usage is TRBV6-1 and J usage is TRBJ2-5; 9 nucleotides line up with TRBD2. V was pared by 1 base and J by 5 bases, with 5 bases of the junction left unmatched. Looked up from germline, CDR1 is MNHNS and CDR2 is SASEGT. CDR3 length equals 15 residues.

In this sample, this clonotype turned up many times. Here the CDR3 DNA reads TGCAGCGCAGGGAGAGGGGTCGAGCAGTACTTC. Translating gives CSAGRGVEQYF. This chain links TRBV29-1 with TRBJ2-7; either TRBD1 or TRBD2 may supply D (5 bases each). Germline CDR1 reads SQVTM; CDR2 reads ANQGSEA. This CDR3 is built from 11 residues. V shed 7 bases and J shed 6 bases, with 13 bases lying between them.

This clonotype came up many times. The J gene is TRBJ2-7, the V gene TRBV11-2, with D possibly being TRBD1 (5 bases). CDR3 size: 14 residues. Germline CDR1 and CDR2: SGHAT and FQNNGV. V lost 4 bases and J lost 0, with 10 bases in between. CDR3 region: CASSSPRDSYEQYF. CDR3 bases: TGTGCCAGCAGCTCCCCCAGGGACTCCTACGAGCAGTACTTC.

Ten or more counts support this clonotype. The rearrangement joins TRBV10-3 to TRBJ2-2; D remains ambiguous. CDR3 length equals 14 residues. Germline V gene lookup returns CDR1 ENHRY and CDR2 SYGVKD. Trimming removed 4 bases at V and 4 bases at J, with 10 bases between. This chain's CDR3 is CAISGGEATGELFF. DNA for the CDR3: TGTGCCATCAGTGGTGGCGAGGCCACCGGGGAGCTGTTTTTT.

This clonotype was seen at least ten times. The chain is built from TRBV20-1 and TRBJ2-7; D remains unclear. This CDR3 has 16 amino acids. Trimming removed 2 bases from V and 2 bases from J, with 19 bases in between. Germline loops: CDR1 DFQATT, CDR2 SNEGSKA (reference sequence). CDR3 protein: CSARRTPDPQPYEQYF. CDR3 nucleotide sequence: TGCAGTGCTAGAAGGACCCCGGACCCGCAGCCCTACGAGCAGTACTTC.

This clonotype was detected ten times or more. The chain combines TRBV10-3 with TRBJ1-3; TRBD1 matches 8 bases. Germline lookup yields CDR1 ENHRY and CDR2 SYGVKD. This CDR3 has 16 residues. V trimming: 0 bases; J trimming: 1 base; junction bases outside the gene matches: 2. The CDR3 sequence is CAISESNRGSGNTIYF. The DNA for the CDR3 is TGTGCCATCAGTGAGTCGAACAGGGGGTCTGGAAACACCATATATTTT.

This clonotype was picked up many times. The J gene is TRBJ2-1, the V gene TRBV4-2; the match to TRBD2 covers 7 bases. This CDR3 has 17 residues. The V segment lost 0 bases and the J segment 2 bases; nucleotides outside the gene matches: 7. Germline V gene lookup returns CDR1 LGHNA and CDR2 YNFKEQ. The CDR3 loop reads CASSQDWNGRPYNEQFF. The CDR3 DNA sequence: TGTGCCAGCAGCCAAGATTGGAACGGGAGGCCCTACAATGAGCAGTTCTTC.

The rearrangement links TRBV28 to TRBJ2-3; TRBD2 matches 8 bases. Germline lookup yields CDR1 MDHEN and CDR2 SYDVKM. The CDR3 sequence is 16 residues long. V trimming: 3 bases; J trimming: 0 bases; junction bases outside the gene matches: 5. CDR3 loop: CASSLAASGSTDTQYF. CDR3 sequence (DNA): TGTGCCAGCAGTTTGGCGGCTAGCGGGAGCACAGATACGCAGTATTTT.

This clonotype was observed a handful of times. The genes are TRBV3-1 and TRBJ1-5, with unresolved D. This CDR3 is 14 amino acids long. Between the trimmed V and J ends, which lost 0 bases and 0 bases, there was a span of 3 bases. The germline V gene encodes CDR1 LGHDT and CDR2 YNNKEL (reference sequence). CDR3 sequence (DNA): TGTGCCAGCAGCCAAGAGTTTAGCAATCAGCCCCAGCATTTT. Protein product: CASSQEFSNQPQHF. Based on the CDR3 plus reference TRBV3-1 and TRBJ1-5, the full variable domain is DTAVSQTPKYLVTQMGNDKSIKCEQNLGHDTMYWYKQDSKKFLKIMFSYNNKELIINETVPNRFSPKSPDKAHLNLHINSLELGDSAVYFCASSQEFSNQPQHFGDGTRLSIL.

This clonotype has more than one count but fewer than ten. The V call is TRBV5-1, the J call TRBJ1-1, with TRBD1 identical over 12 bases. Germline V gene lookup returns CDR1 SGHRS and CDR2 YFSETQ. Trimming removed 0 bases from V and 5 bases from J; junction bases left unmatched: 2. CDR3 size: 15 residues. The CDR3 bases are TGCGCCAGCAGCTTGGTGGGACAGGGGGCAACTGAAGCTTTCTTT. It encodes CASSLVGQGATEAFF.

The chain couples TRBV23-1 to TRBJ2-1, with 15 positions matching TRBD2. TRBV23-1 falls under the ORF class, with uncertain function. The CDR3 has 17 residues. V shed 2 bases, J shed 3 bases, and the junction held 2 bases outside the gene matches. CDR3 residues: CASSQGTSGRLYNEQFF. The CDR3 DNA is TGCGCCAGCAGTCAAGGGACTAGCGGGAGGCTCTACAATGAGCAGTTCTTC.